A single sample is the source of the 18 T cell receptor beta chains below, sequenced in a study of cytomegalovirus exposure and HLA in healthy donors. 60 Vbeta and 13 Jbeta primers were used in PCR. Profiled with immunoSEQ multiplex PCR; TCRdb holds only in-frame clones, not every one. The sample consists of 200,000 or so clones, around 81% of them appearing once. The sequenced material came from PBMCs. The origin of the receptors is a woman between 18 and 29 years old in good health and CMV-seropositive.

This sequence joins TRBV2 and TRBJ2-5; maybe TRBD1 (5 bases). With 1 base removed from V and 1 base from J, the gap between germline ends came to 7 bases. The CDR3 is made up of 14 amino acids. Germline CDR1 SNHLY, CDR2 FYNNEI. The CDR3 reads CASSEGGSQETQYF. The DNA for the CDR3 is TGTGCCAGCAGTGAAGGGGGCAGCCAAGAGACCCAGTACTTC.

The chain links TRBV5-4 to TRBJ2-7; 7 nucleotides agree with TRBD2. The CDR3 has 13 residues. With 3 bases clipped from V and 6 bases from J, the junction kept 6 bases outside the gene matches. Germline V gives CDR1 SGHNT, CDR2 YYREEE (reference sequence). CDR3 nucleotides: TGTGCCAGCAGCTGGGACTACGGGAGCGAGCAGTACTTC. As protein: CASSWDYGSEQYF. Drawing the rest from reference TRBV5-4 and TRBJ2-7, the complete variable domain is ETGVTQSPTHLIKTRGQQVTLRCSSQSGHNTVSWYQQALGQGPQFIFQYYREEENGRGNFPPRFSGLQFPNYSSELNVNALELDDSALYLCASSWDYGSEQYFGPGTRLTVT.

The CDR3 reads CASKTGRGSNQPQHF. The CDR3 DNA is TGTGCCAGCAAGACCGGGAGAGGGAGCAATCAGCCCCAGCATTTT. The chain employs TRBV6-6 and TRBJ1-5; no firm D call. The CDR3 runs to 15 residues. Looked up from germline, CDR1 is MNHNY and CDR2 is SVGAGI (reference sequence). Trimming removed 7 bases from V and 1 base from J, with 14 bases in between.

In its sample, this clone was seen once. The CDR3, as DNA: TGCGCCAGCAGCTTGAATCCGAGTACAGGAGACTACGAGCAGTACTTC. Its translation is CASSLNPSTGDYEQYF. V and J are TRBV5-1 and TRBJ2-7, with D possibly being TRBD1 (5 bases). Trimming pared 1 base from V and 3 bases from J, leaving 17 bases between. Germline CDR1 SGHRS, CDR2 YFSETQ. This CDR3 comprises 16 residues. Full variable domain (remainder filled in from reference TRBV5-1 and TRBJ2-7): KAGVTQTPRYLIKTRGQQVTLSCSPISGHRSVSWYQQTPGQGLQFLFEYFSETQRNKGNFPGRFSGRQFSNSRSEMNVSTLELGDSALYLCASSLNPSTGDYEQYFGPGTRLTVT.

In this sample, this clone turned up once. This chain uses TRBV5-4 with TRBJ2-1; D might be TRBD1 (7 bases). There are 14 residues in the CDR3. Between the trimmed V and J ends, which lost 3 bases and 6 bases, there was a span of 13 bases. Germline V lookup: CDR1 SGHNT, CDR2 YYREEE (reference sequence). CDR3 in amino acids: CASSWGGDSNEQFF. CDR3 coding DNA: TGTGCCAGCAGCTGGGGCGGGGACAGCAATGAGCAGTTCTTC.

V usage is TRBV4-3 and J usage is TRBJ2-7; D is undetermined. This CDR3 has 13 amino acids. The germline V and J ends were trimmed by 0 bases and 10 bases, with 13 bases remaining between them. Germline values: CDR1 LGHNA, CDR2 YSLEER. CDR3 DNA sequence: TGCGCCAGCAGCCAAGATTCGACTTCCCGTCAGTACGTC. Translating gives CASSQDSTSRQYV.

The J gene is TRBJ2-1, the V gene TRBV7-2; 11 bases are a match to TRBD2. The germline CDR1 and CDR2 sequences are SGHTA and FQGNSA. The CDR3 is made up of 16 amino acids. Germline trimming cut 5 bases from V and 3 bases from J; bases unmatched to any gene: 6. Here the CDR3 reads CASSPPLAGGYNEQFF. CDR3 sequence (DNA): TGTGCCAGCAGCCCCCCCCTAGCGGGGGGCTACAATGAGCAGTTCTTC.

The gene calls are TRBV6-4 and TRBJ1-4; 9 bases are shared with TRBD1. This CDR3 region has 15 residues. Germline lookup yields CDR1 MRHNA and CDR2 SNTAGT. J was trimmed by 5 bases and V by 5 bases; bases with no gene match: 6. The CDR3 is CASSPRTGANEKLFF. The CDR3 DNA is TGTGCCAGCAGTCCCCGGACAGGGGCCAATGAAAAACTGTTTTTT.

This rearrangement joins TRBV28 to TRBJ1-1, with D hard to call. Germline V gene lookup returns CDR1 MDHEN and CDR2 SYDVKM. The CDR3 is 13 amino acids. Trimming cost V 3 bases and J 3 bases, with 8 bases left between them. The CDR3 is CASSLGSHTEAFF. The CDR3 DNA reads TGTGCCAGCAGTTTGGGCAGCCACACTGAAGCTTTCTTT. Together with reference TRBV28 and TRBJ1-1, the CDR3 gives the full variable domain: DVKVTQSSRYLVKRTGEKVFLECVQDMDHENMFWYRQDPGLGLRLIYFSYDVKMKEKGDIPEGYSVSREKKERFSLILESASTNQTSMYLCASSLGSHTEAFFGQGTRLTVV.

V and J are TRBV30 and TRBJ1-6; unclear D gene. The germline V gene has CDR1 GTSNPN and CDR2 SVGIG (reference sequence). The ends were cut back, 2 bases at V and 11 bases at J, with 16 bases in the middle. The CDR3 spans 14 residues. This CDR3 reads CAWSTRRDLAPLHF. The CDR3 DNA sequence: TGTGCCTGGAGTACGCGGAGGGATCTTGCACCCCTCCACTTT.

The chain couples TRBV5-8 to TRBJ2-5, with 11 bases identical to TRBD2. V was pared by 3 bases and J by 0 bases, with 7 bases of the junction left unmatched. Germline CDR1 is SGHTS and CDR2 is YDEGEE. This CDR3 comprises 17 residues. In nucleotides, the CDR3 is TGTGCCAGCAGCTCAGGGACTAGCGGCTCGTACCAAGAGACCCAGTACTTC. It codes for CASSSGTSGSYQETQYF.

The sample holds a few counts of this clone. V usage is TRBV5-6 and J usage is TRBJ1-2; no clear D gene. Germline V gene lookup returns CDR1 SGHDT and CDR2 YYEEEE. Trimming shortened V by 5 bases and J by 0 bases, and 8 bases separated the two germline ends. This CDR3 contains 13 residues. The CDR3 coding sequence is TGTGCCAGCAGAGTGAGGCCTAACTATGGCTACACCTTC. The encoded protein is CASRVRPNYGYTF.

This chain joins TRBV19 and TRBJ2-2; 7 bases map to TRBD2. CDR3 length: 15 amino acids. The trim removed 5 bases at V and 4 bases at J, leaving 7 bases unmatched. CDR1 is LNHDA and CDR2 is SQIVND in the germline V gene (reference sequence). The CDR3 nucleotides are TGTGCCAGTAGTCCTAGCGGAACTTTCACCGGGGAGCTGTTTTTT. As protein: CASSPSGTFTGELFF.

J is TRBJ1-1 and V is TRBV27, with TRBD1 matching 9 bases. Germline assignment: CDR1 MNHEY and CDR2 SMNVEV (reference sequence). J lost 4 bases, V lost 4 bases, and 4 bases had no gene match. CDR3 size: 14 residues. The CDR3 DNA sequence: TGTGCCAGCAGTTACCACAGGGGGCCCACTGAAGCTTTCTTT. It yields the protein CASSYHRGPTEAFF.

This chain joins TRBV6-5 and TRBJ2-7; no clear D gene. Per germline, CDR1 MNHEY and CDR2 SVGAGI. The CDR3 has 14 residues. The V end lost 8 bases, the J end lost 1 base, and 15 bases lay between the germline ends. The CDR3 here is CASQRKSSSYEQYF. The CDR3 DNA reads TGTGCCAGCCAAAGAAAATCGAGTTCCTACGAGCAGTACTTC.

This clone was seen once. This sequence joins TRBV7-6 and TRBJ2-7; maybe TRBD2 (5 bases). Between the trimmed V and J ends, which lost 3 bases and 1 base, there was a span of 10 bases. CDR3 length: 14 residues. Germline lookup yields CDR1 SGHVS and CDR2 FNYEAQ. The CDR3 here is CASSFNRGSYEQYF. The CDR3 nucleotides are TGTGCCAGCAGCTTTAACCGGGGATCCTACGAGCAGTACTTC.

V usage is TRBV2 and J usage is TRBJ1-2, with D unclear. Germline V CDR1 and CDR2: SNHLY, FYNNEI. V lost 5 bases, J lost 4 bases, and 14 bases lay in between. The CDR3 is 14 amino acids. In DNA form, the CDR3 reads TGTGCCAGCAGTTTTTCAGGTCCCACCTATGGCTACACCTTC. Protein product: CASSFSGPTYGYTF.

This chain links TRBV4-1 with TRBJ1-1; 9 bases align to TRBD1. The CDR3 sequence is 16 residues long. With V trimmed by 9 bases and J by 6 bases, 17 bases remained unmatched. Germline V gene sequence: CDR1 MGHRA, CDR2 YSYEKL. CDR3 DNA: TGCGCCAGTCATAGAGGGGGTACAGGGGGCATTTCTGAAGCTTTCTTT. This codes for CASHRGGTGGISEAFF.